The rows below give T cell receptor beta chains drawn from one sample of a study of blood T cells in healthy people across ages. TCRdb re-called the 5' RACE reads with MiXCR, one entry per CDR3 protein. Counted here are hundreds of thousands of distinct CDR3 sequences, less than 35% occurring once; the ten biggest clones make up 15% to 17%. Sequenced sample: blood. Source of these receptors: a woman older than 75 in good health. Each CDR3 is given with its conserved first and last residue. A D gene is named only where the DNA matches it firmly. Size tells how often a clone was seen (once, few, many) or the class of an expanded clone, and some rows leave it out.

CDR3	DNA	J	D	V	size
CASDRPGGMRETQYF	TGTGCCAGCGACCGTCCAGGGGGCATGAGAGAGACCCAGTACTTC	TRBJ2-5	TRBD1	TRBV7-2	few
CASSQDPQGPREKLFF	TGTGCCAGCAGCCAAGATCCCCAGGGGCCGCGCGAAAAACTGTTTTTT	TRBJ1-4	NA	TRBV4-2	NA
CASSQDPGRYYEQYF	TGTGCCAGCAGCCAAGATCCGGGCAGATACTACGAGCAGTACTTC	TRBJ2-7	NA	TRBV3-1	many
CSATQDRGHYNEQFF	TGCAGTGCTACCCAGGACAGGGGCCACTACAATGAGCAGTTCTTC	TRBJ2-1	TRBD1	TRBV20-1	many
CASSFPGNDYGYTF	TGTGCCAGCAGCTTCCCCGGGAACGACTATGGCTACACCTTC	TRBJ1-2	NA	TRBV7-2	NA
CASSLSSGQGQYF	TGTGCCAGCAGCTTATCCTCCGGCCAGGGGCAGTACTTC	TRBJ2-7	NA	TRBV7-9	NA
CASSPTGTGAYGYTF	TGTGCCAGCAGCCCGACCGGGACAGGGGCTTATGGCTACACCTTC	TRBJ1-2	TRBD1	TRBV7-2	many
CASSQGGQGDTQYF	TGTGCCAGCAGCCAAGGGGGACAGGGAGATACGCAGTATTTT	TRBJ2-3	TRBD1	TRBV3-1	many
CASSPHGRELNTEAFF	TGTGCCAGCAGCCCTCATGGACGGGAATTGAACACTGAAGCTTTCTTT	TRBJ1-1	NA	TRBV28	few
CASSHRGSEAFF	TGTGCCAGCAGCCATCGGGGGAGTGAAGCTTTCTTT	TRBJ1-1	NA	TRBV7-8	NA
CASSLADLNTEAFF	TGTGCCAGCAGCTTAGCGGATTTGAACACTGAAGCTTTCTTT	TRBJ1-1	NA	TRBV7-2	many
CASGRSGTIYGYTF	TGTGCCAGCGGGCGATCCGGGACAATCTATGGCTACACCTTC	TRBJ1-2	NA	TRBV7-2	many
CASSFKGDTEAFF	TGTGCCAGCAGCTTCAAAGGGGACACTGAAGCTTTCTTT	TRBJ1-1	NA	TRBV7-6	once
CASRALRGGGNEQFF	TGTGCCAGCAGGGCGCTCCGCGGGGGAGGCAATGAGCAGTTCTTC	TRBJ2-1	TRBD2	TRBV6-1	many
CASRDGVVSTDTQYF	TGTGCCAGCCGCGATGGGGTAGTGAGCACAGATACGCAGTATTTT	TRBJ2-3	NA	TRBV12-3/TRBV12-4	few
CASSLHIGELFF	TGTGCCAGCAGCTTACATATCGGGGAGCTGTTTTTT	TRBJ2-2	NA	TRBV7-2	few
CASSLRDRGGGYTF	TGTGCCAGCAGCTTGAGGGACAGGGGTGGTGGCTACACCTTC	TRBJ1-2	TRBD1	TRBV5-8	NA
CASSLTQFEAFF	TGCGCCAGCAGCTTGACACAGTTTGAAGCTTTCTTT	TRBJ1-1	NA	TRBV5-1	few
CASSQDRGTGADTQYF	TGTGCCAGCAGCCAAGATCGGGGGACAGGAGCAGATACGCAGTATTTT	TRBJ2-3	TRBD1	TRBV14	few
CASSLLGYTF	TGTGCCAGCAGCTTACTTGGCTACACCTTC	TRBJ1-2	NA	TRBV7-4	NA
CSASSFAGRQGSDTQYF	TGCAGTGCTAGTTCGTTCGCGGGGAGACAGGGGTCAGATACGCAGTATTTT	TRBJ2-3	TRBD1	TRBV20-1	NA
CASSYSRGMNSPLHF	TGCGCCAGCAGTTACTCCAGGGGGATGAATTCACCCCTCCACTTT	TRBJ1-6	TRBD1	TRBV5-1	NA
CASTEVRDTEAFF	TGTGCCAGCACCGAGGTCAGGGACACTGAAGCTTTCTTT	TRBJ1-1	NA	TRBV2	NA
CASIRAGRPNYGYTF	TGTGCCAGCATAAGGGCAGGGAGACCTAACTATGGCTACACCTTC	TRBJ1-2	NA	TRBV12-3/TRBV12-4	NA
CASSWIGGPANQPQHF	TGTGCCAGCAGCTGGATCGGGGGTCCTGCTAATCAGCCCCAGCATTTT	TRBJ1-5	NA	TRBV5-6	many
CASSQDQGGRLFF	TGTGCCAGCAGCCAAGATCAAGGCGGTAGGCTGTTTTTT	TRBJ1-4	NA	TRBV4-2	many
CASSYSERGSYEQYF	TGTGCCAGCAGTTACTCGGAGCGGGGTAGCTACGAGCAGTACTTC	TRBJ2-7	TRBD2	TRBV6-6	many
CASSFGQGPGEYF	TGTGCCAGCAGTTTTGGACAGGGTCCAGGGGAGTACTTC	TRBJ2-7	TRBD1	TRBV12-3/TRBV12-4	NA
CASSEAGGGGDPSEQYF	TGTGCCAGCAGTGAAGCAGGGGGCGGGGGGGACCCCAGCGAGCAGTACTTC	TRBJ2-7	TRBD2	TRBV2	few
CSARVWGQPTNSPLHF	TGCAGTGCTAGAGTTTGGGGACAGCCTACTAATTCACCCCTCCACTTT	TRBJ1-6	TRBD1	TRBV20-1	many
CASSYSNFQGYTTEAFF	TGTGCCAGCAGCTACTCCAATTTTCAGGGGTATACCACTGAAGCTTTCTTT	TRBJ1-1	NA	TRBV6-5	NA
CSAHPGQKNTEAFF	TGTAGCGCTCATCCGGGACAGAAGAACACTGAAGCTTTCTTT	TRBJ1-1	TRBD1	TRBV29-1	NA
CASSLFFGGRGVEETQYF	TGTGCCAGCAGCTTGTTCTTTGGAGGACGGGGGGTCGAAGAGACCCAGTACTTC	TRBJ2-5	TRBD2	TRBV5-4	NA
CASSRTGASNYGYTF	TGTGCCAGCAGCAGGACAGGGGCCTCTAACTATGGCTACACCTTC	TRBJ1-2	TRBD1	TRBV6-5	many
CASSFSGNQETQYF	TGCGCCAGCAGCTTTTCGGGTAACCAAGAGACCCAGTACTTC	TRBJ2-5	NA	TRBV5-1	few
CASSLSGTVRYQETQFF	TGTGCCAGCAGTCTATCCGGGACCGTGAGGTACCAAGAGACCCAGTTCTTC	TRBJ2-1	NA	TRBV27	few
CAISDARRGNTEAFF	TGTGCCATCAGTGACGCCCGTAGGGGGAACACTGAAGCTTTCTTT	TRBJ1-1	NA	TRBV10-3	NA
CASSHRARNTEAFF	TGTGCCAGCAGTCACCGGGCTAGGAACACTGAAGCTTTCTTT	TRBJ1-1	NA	TRBV27	NA
CASTQGSGYTF	TGTGCCAGCACGCAGGGATCTGGCTACACCTTC	TRBJ1-2	NA	TRBV6-5	few
CASSSRHPGQGGYGYTF	TGTGCCAGCAGTTCCCGTCATCCGGGACAGGGAGGGTATGGCTACACCTTC	TRBJ1-2	TRBD1	TRBV28	few
CASSQGTGSTDTQYF	TGTGCCAGCAGCCAAGGGACGGGAAGCACAGATACGCAGTATTTT	TRBJ2-3	NA	TRBV3-1	many
CASSLSPSGGPYNEQFF	TGTGCCAGCAGCTTAAGCCCTAGCGGGGGGCCCTACAATGAGCAGTTCTTC	TRBJ2-1	TRBD2	TRBV7-2	many
CASSPRSTYEQYF	TGTGCCAGCAGCCCCCGCAGTACCTACGAGCAGTACTTC	TRBJ2-7	NA	TRBV7-3	many
CSAPPTGRNTEAFF	TGCAGTGCTCCCCCGACAGGGCGGAACACTGAAGCTTTCTTT	TRBJ1-1	TRBD1	TRBV20-1	few